This TCR beta chain was recorded in a study of early T cells in non-severe SARS-CoV-2 infection (dated by TCRdb to the early 2020s). About the full investigation: Bulk RNA from unsorted whole blood was used for TCR sequencing, so alpha and beta chains could not be paired. The paper as a whole reports these results and caveats: VDJdb matching was skewed toward anti-spike CD8 responses and likely underestimated virus-specific expansions, missing private and CD4 specificities.

The library was built by means of 5' RACE. Sequencing was performed on a NextSeq 500. Unique molecular identifiers were attached to individual cDNA molecules in the TCR library protocol so that sequencing error and PCR bias could be corrected. Both TCR alpha and beta chains were sequenced, and tight co-correlation was observed between alpha and beta sequence abundances in each sample. Processing in the source paper ran as follows. Decombinator V4 was used to annotate TCR sequences for V gene, J gene and CDR3. TCRs were defined as expanded if a significant change between any two time points was detected under a Poisson model with p below 0.0001. TCR abundances were normalised to the total number of TCRs sequenced per sample and expressed as counts per million. MAIT TCRs were defined by TRAV1-2 paired with TRAJ12, TRAJ20 or TRAJ33, and iNKT TCRs by TRAV10 paired with TRAJ18. VDJdb, accessed on 1 November 2021, was searched for TCRs annotated for CMV, EBV and SARS-CoV-2, and TCRs annotated for more than one antigen were excluded. TCRdb itself trimmed the public reads at Q25 with fastp, ran MiXCR and retained productive beta chains. For every CDR3 protein sequence, its rows merge into one entry that carries the most common genes and DNA. V and J calls and clone size were set by TCRdb, not the authors. For this sample the table gives about 48,000 distinct CDR3 sequences, of which around 7.7% were detected only once. In total, the top ten clones hold approximately 5% of the sample.

There are 16 amino acids in the CDR3, from cysteine to phenylalanine inclusive. The read is trimmed to its CDR3 DNA, 48 bases read in frame from base 1. Relative to germline, V is 2 bases shorter and J is 4 bases shorter, with 17 bases between their ends. Based on the germline V gene, the CDR1 and CDR2 sequences are ENHRY and SYGVKD. This clonotype was observed many times. Its target antigen remains unknown. The input lacks base qualities; no much larger clone sits a single base away. Set within a cohort of healthcare workers in London, UK, this nested case-control study involved weekly PCR testing of nasopharyngeal swabs along with blood sampling. Healthcare workers were recruited between 23 and 31 March 2020, during the week of the UK lockdown, and were followed weekly for up to roughly 15 weeks.

The sequenced sample was whole blood. The origin of this receptor is an adult who was a healthcare worker with PCR-confirmed SARS-CoV-2 infection or an uninfected control (not recorded which). This receptor chain uses TRBV10-3 and TRBJ1-1; possibly the D gene is TRBD1, per 6 matching bases. The CDR3 reads CAISEARGGHGTEAFF. The nucleotides are TGTGCCATCAGTGAGGCCAGGGGTGGCCACGGCACTGAAGCTTTCTTT.